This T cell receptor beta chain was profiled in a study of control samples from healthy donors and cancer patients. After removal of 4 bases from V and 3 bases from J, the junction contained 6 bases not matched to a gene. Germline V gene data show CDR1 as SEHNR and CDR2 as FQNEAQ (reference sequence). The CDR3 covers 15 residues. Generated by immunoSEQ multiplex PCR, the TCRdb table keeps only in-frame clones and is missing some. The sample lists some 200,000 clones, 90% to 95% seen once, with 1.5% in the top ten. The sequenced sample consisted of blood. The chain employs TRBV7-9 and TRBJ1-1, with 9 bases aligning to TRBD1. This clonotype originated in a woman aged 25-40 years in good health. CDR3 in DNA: TGTGCCAGCAGCTACCCCGGGACAGGGTACACTGAAGCTTTCTTT. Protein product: CASSYPGTGYTEAFF.